This passage covers 5 T cell receptor beta chains from one sample sequenced in a study of shared clonotypes between healthy human individuals. The method was immunoSEQ multiplex PCR; TCRdb's version includes in-frame clones alone and lacks a portion of them. The profile shows just over 2,000,000 clones, roughly 95% of them singletons. The sequenced sample consisted of naive CD4+ T cells sorted from blood. The subset was: CD45RA+ positively selected. All receptors come from a man aged 18 to 30 in good health.

The chain is built from TRBV15 and TRBJ2-7, with D perhaps TRBD1 (6 bases). The V end was cut by 2 bases, the J end by 0 bases, with 11 bases between. The V gene's germline CDR1 is LNHNV and CDR2 YYDKDF (reference sequence). The CDR3 has 15 residues. The CDR3 is CATSRLAGVSYEQYF. CDR3 coding DNA: TGTGCCACCAGCAGATTGGCAGGGGTCTCCTACGAGCAGTACTTC. Full variable domain (missing parts from reference TRBV15 and TRBJ2-7): DAMVIQNPRYQVTQFGKPVTLSCSQTLNHNVMYWYQQKSSQAPKLLFHYYDKDFNNEADTPDNFQSRRPNTSFCFLDIRSPGLGDTAMYLCATSRLAGVSYEQYFGPGTRLTVT.

This clone was found many times. Other DNA sequences from this sample encode an identical CDR3 as well. J is TRBJ2-2 and V is TRBV30; 7 nucleotides match TRBD2. From germline, CDR1 is GTSNPN and CDR2 SVGIG (reference sequence). The CDR3 spans 14 residues. CDR3 sequence: CARAQMGGPGELFF. The CDR3 coding sequence is TGTGCTCGGGCGCAAATGGGAGGGCCCGGGGAGCTGTTTTTT. The whole variable domain, remainder taken from reference TRBV30 and TRBJ2-2, is SQTIHQWPATLVQPVGSPLSLECTVEGTSNPNLYWYRQAAGRGLQLLFYSVGIGQISSEVPQNLSASRPQDRQFILSSKKLLLSDSGFYLCARAQMGGPGELFFGEGSRLTVL.

The V call is TRBV28, the J call TRBJ1-2; D is uncertain. Deletions cut 5 bases from V and 4 bases from J, with 14 bases between. CDR1 MDHEN and CDR2 SYDVKM come from the germline V gene. The CDR3 is 14 amino acids. The CDR3 DNA reads TGTGCCAGCAGTACCGCGCCGGAGCCCTATGGCTACACCTTC. Its translation is CASSTAPEPYGYTF.

The rearrangement links TRBV18 to TRBJ1-2; no firm D call. The length of the CDR3 is 15 residues. Germline V gene data show CDR1 as KGHSH and CDR2 as LQKENI. Trimming stripped 5 bases from V and 7 bases from J, with 20 bases between. The CDR3 DNA follows: TGTGCCAGCTCAGGCGAGTCCACCCCTATCGGTGGCTACACCTTC. Protein sequence: CASSGESTPIGGYTF. Supplemented by reference TRBV18 and TRBJ1-2, the full variable domain reads NAGVMQNPRHLVRRRGQEARLRCSPMKGHSHVYWYRQLPEEGLKFMVYLQKENIIDESGMPKERFSAEFPKEGPSILRIQQVVRGDSAAYFCASSGESTPIGGYTFGSGTRLTVV.

This clone showed up just once. This chain uses TRBV30 with TRBJ1-2, with D perhaps TRBD1 (6 bases). This CDR3 region has 15 residues. Trimming removed 0 bases at V and 1 base at J, with 12 bases between. CDR1 and CDR2 (germline): GTSNPN, SVGIG (reference sequence). CDR3 nucleotide sequence: TGTGCCTGGAGTGTAGCACAGGGTGGTAACTATGGCTACACCTTC. Encoded protein: CAWSVAQGGNYGYTF. Full variable domain (rest looked up from reference TRBV30 and TRBJ1-2): SQTIHQWPATLVQPVGSPLSLECTVEGTSNPNLYWYRQAAGRGLQLLFYSVGIGQISSEVPQNLSASRPQDRQFILSSKKLLLSDSGFYLCAWSVAQGGNYGYTFGSGTRLTVV.